This T cell receptor beta chain is from a study of early T cells in non-severe SARS-CoV-2 infection. Study-level background: Sequenced material consisted of bulk RNA (from unsorted whole blood), and chains were unpaired.

This clonotype was counted a few times. Its cognate antigen is unknown. This CDR3 comprises 14 residues. Looked up from germline, CDR1 is SEHNR and CDR2 is FQNEAQ (reference sequence). The V end lost 6 bases, the J end lost 2 bases, and 11 bases lay between the germline ends. Study conclusions and caveats: The VDJdb matching leaned toward anti-spike CD8 responses and overlooked private and CD4 specificities.

Unique molecular identifiers tagged individual cDNA molecules. Each CDR3 protein is one row after TCRdb ran MiXCR on the 5' RACE reads. The sample holds roughly 93,000 distinct CDR3 sequences, approximately 11% seen once. The sequence was collected from an adult who was a healthcare worker with PCR-confirmed SARS-CoV-2 infection or an uninfected control (not recorded which). The specimen was whole blood. The V and J genes are TRBV7-9 and TRBJ1-5, with no clear D. The DNA of the CDR3 is TGTGCCAGCAGTCCATTTGTAGGCAATCAGCCCCAGCATTTT. Translation gives CASSPFVGNQPQHF.